There are many counts of the clone carrying this TCR beta chain. No antigen is known for it. These data originate in a study of T cell repertoires in cytomegalovirus infection. The overall study: From public TCR beta signatures came an indication of both CMV infection and matching HLA type. Study-wide findings and caveats: Ex vivo responses were dominated by HLA-C-restricted CMV-specific TCR beta clonotypes. Pooled public TCR beta family frequency picked out CMV carriers with the relevant HLA.

Each CDR3 protein is one row after TCRdb ran MiXCR on the reads. The sample lists about 130,000 distinct CDR3 sequences, roughly 9% occurring once. The CDR3 contains 17 residues. Germline assignment: CDR1 MDHEN and CDR2 SYDVKM. Trimming removed 2 bases from V and 5 bases from J; junction bases left unmatched: 13. The sequenced sample was PBMCs. V usage is TRBV28 and J usage is TRBJ1-1; 8 nucleotides align to TRBD1. This receptor was identified in a human donor in good health (CMV status not recorded). Some clones in this sample may be carry-over from other donors' samples. The chain's CDR3 is CASSLASGGAVWTEAFF. The CDR3 DNA sequence: TGTGCCAGCAGTTTAGCTTCAGGGGGCGCTGTGTGGACTGAAGCTTTCTTT.